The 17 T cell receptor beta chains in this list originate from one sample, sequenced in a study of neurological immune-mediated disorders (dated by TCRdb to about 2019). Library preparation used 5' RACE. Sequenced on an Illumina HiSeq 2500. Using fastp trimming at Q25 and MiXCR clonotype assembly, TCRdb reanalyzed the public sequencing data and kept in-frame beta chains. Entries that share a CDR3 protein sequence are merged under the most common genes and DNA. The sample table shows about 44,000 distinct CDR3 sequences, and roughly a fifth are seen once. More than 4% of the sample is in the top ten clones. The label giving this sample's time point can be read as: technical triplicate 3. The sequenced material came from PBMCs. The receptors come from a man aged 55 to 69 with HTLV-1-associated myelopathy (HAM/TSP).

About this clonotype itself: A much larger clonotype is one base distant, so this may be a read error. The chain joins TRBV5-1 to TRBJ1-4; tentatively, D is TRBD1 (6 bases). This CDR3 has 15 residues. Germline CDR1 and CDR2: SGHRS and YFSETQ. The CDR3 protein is CASSLSRGGNEKLLF. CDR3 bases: TGCGCCAGCAGCTTGTCAAGGGGGGGAAATGAAAAACTGCTTTTT. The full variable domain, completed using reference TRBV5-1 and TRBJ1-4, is KAGVTQTPRYLIKTRGQQVTLSCSPISGHRSVSWYQQTPGQGLQFLFEYFSETQRNKGNFPGRFSGRQFSNSRSEMNVSTLELGDSALYLCASSLSRGGNEKLLFGSGTQLSVL.

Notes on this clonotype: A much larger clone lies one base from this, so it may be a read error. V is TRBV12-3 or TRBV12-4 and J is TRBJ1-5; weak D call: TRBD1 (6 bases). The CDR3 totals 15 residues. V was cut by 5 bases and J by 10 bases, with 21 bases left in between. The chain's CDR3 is CASSTGLRPDHPQHF. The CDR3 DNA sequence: TGTGCCAGCAGTACAGGGTTAAGACCTGACCATCCCCAGCATTTT.

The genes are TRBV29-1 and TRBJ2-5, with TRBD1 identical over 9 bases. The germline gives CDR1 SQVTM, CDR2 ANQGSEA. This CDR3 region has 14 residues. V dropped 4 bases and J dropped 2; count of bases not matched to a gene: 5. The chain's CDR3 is CSVATGGVQETQYF. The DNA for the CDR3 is TGCAGCGTTGCCACAGGGGGCGTACAAGAGACCCAGTACTTC. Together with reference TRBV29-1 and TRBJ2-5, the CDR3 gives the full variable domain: SAVISQKPSRDICQRGTSLTIQCQVDSQVTMMFWYRQQPGQSLTLIATANQGSEATYESGFVIDKFPISRPNLTFSTLTVSNMSPEDSSIYLCSVATGGVQETQYFGPGTRLLVL.

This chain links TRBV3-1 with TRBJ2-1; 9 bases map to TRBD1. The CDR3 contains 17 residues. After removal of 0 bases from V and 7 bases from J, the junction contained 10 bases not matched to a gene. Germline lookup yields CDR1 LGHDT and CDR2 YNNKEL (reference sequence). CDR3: CASSQEYGTGRGNEQFF. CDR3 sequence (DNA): TGTGCCAGCAGCCAAGAGTACGGGACAGGGAGGGGAAATGAGCAGTTCTTC.

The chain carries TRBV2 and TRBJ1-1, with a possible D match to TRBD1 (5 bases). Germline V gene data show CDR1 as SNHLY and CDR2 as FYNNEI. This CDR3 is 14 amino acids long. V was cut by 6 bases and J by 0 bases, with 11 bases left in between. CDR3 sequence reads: CASSATELNTEAFF. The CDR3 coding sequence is TGTGCCAGCAGCGCGACAGAGTTGAACACTGAAGCTTTCTTT. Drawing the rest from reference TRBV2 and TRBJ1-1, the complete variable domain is EPEVTQTPSHQVTQMGQEVILRCVPISNHLYFYWYRQILGQKVEFLVSFYNNEISEKSEIFDDQFSVERPDGSNFTLKIRSTKLEDSAMYFCASSATELNTEAFFGQGTRLTVV.

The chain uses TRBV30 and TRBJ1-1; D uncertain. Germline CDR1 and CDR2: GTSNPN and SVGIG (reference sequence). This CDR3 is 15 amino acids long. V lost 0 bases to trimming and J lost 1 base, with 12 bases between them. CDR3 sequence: CAWSVSGPTNTEAFF. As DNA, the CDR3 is TGTGCCTGGAGTGTAAGCGGTCCAACGAACACTGAAGCTTTCTTT.

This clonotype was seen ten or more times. The CDR3 bases are TGTGCCAGCAGTTTACATGGGGGCAAAAACATTCAGTACTTC. Its protein product is CASSLHGGKNIQYF. V gene TRBV12-3 or TRBV12-4 combines with J gene TRBJ2-4; either TRBD1 or TRBD2 may fit D (5 bases each). The CDR3 is made up of 14 amino acids. V was clipped by 2 bases and J by 3 bases, with 8 bases between them.

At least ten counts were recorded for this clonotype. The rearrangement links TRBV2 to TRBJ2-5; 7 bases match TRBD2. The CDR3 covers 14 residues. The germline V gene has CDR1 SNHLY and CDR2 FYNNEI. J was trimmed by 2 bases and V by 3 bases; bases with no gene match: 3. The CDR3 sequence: CASSDGTTQETQYF. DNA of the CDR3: TGTGCCAGCAGTGACGGGACTACACAAGAGACCCAGTACTTC.

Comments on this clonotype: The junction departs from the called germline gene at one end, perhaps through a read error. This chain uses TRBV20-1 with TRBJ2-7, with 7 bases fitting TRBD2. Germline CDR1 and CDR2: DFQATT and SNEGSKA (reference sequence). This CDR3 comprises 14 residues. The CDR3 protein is CSARDGGGPYDQYF. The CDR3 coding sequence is TGCAGTGCTAGAGATGGGGGAGGGCCCTACGATCAGTACTTC.

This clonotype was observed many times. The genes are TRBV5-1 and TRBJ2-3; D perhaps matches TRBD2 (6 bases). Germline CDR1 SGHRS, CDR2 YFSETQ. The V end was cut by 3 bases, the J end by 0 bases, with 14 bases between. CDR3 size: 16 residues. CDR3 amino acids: CASSWPRGTSTDTQYF. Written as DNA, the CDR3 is TGCGCCAGCAGCTGGCCTCGCGGGACGAGCACAGATACGCAGTATTTT.

This CDR3 reads CSARDSLAGSIIDTQYF. The CDR3 DNA reads as TGCAGTGCTAGAGACTCCCTAGCGGGCTCTATTATAGATACGCAGTATTTT. The chain uses TRBV20-1 and TRBJ2-3; 8 nucleotides align to TRBD2. The CDR3 has 17 residues. The V gene's germline CDR1 is DFQATT and CDR2 SNEGSKA (reference sequence). V trimming: 0 bases; J trimming: 5 bases; junction bases outside the gene matches: 13.

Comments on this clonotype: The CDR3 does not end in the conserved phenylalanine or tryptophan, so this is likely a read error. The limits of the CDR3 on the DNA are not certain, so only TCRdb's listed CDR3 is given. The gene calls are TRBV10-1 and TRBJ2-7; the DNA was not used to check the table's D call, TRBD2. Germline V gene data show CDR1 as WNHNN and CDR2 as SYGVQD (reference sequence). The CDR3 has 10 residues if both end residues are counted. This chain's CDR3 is CASGKSGEVI.

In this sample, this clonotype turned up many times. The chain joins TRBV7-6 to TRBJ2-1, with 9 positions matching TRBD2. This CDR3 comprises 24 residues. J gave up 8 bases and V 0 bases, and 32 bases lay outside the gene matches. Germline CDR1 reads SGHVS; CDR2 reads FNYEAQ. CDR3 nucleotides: TGTGCCAGCAGCTTAGCCTCCAGGGGGATTTTCCATAGGCGGGAGGGCCGTGTCGGGTATGAGCAGTTCTTC. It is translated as CASSLASRGIFHRREGRVGYEQFF.

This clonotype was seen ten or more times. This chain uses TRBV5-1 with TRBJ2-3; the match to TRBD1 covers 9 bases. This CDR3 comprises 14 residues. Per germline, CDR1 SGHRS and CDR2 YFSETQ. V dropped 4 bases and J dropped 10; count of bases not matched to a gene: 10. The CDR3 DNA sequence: TGCGCCAGCAGCCCACAGGACAGGGGTTCGGCGCAGTATTTT. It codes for CASSPQDRGSAQYF.

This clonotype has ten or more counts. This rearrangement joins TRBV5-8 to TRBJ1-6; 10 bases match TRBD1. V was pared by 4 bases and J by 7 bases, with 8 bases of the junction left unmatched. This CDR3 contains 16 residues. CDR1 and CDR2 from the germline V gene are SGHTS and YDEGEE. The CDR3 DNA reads TGTGCCAGCAGCGGGCGGACAGGGGGAGGAAATTCACCCCTCCACTTT. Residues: CASSGRTGGGNSPLHF.

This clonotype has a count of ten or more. The CDR3 DNA sequence: TGTGCCAGCAGTCCCTTAGTGGGGGGCACAGATACGCAGTATTTT. Its protein is CASSPLVGGTDTQYF. This rearrangement joins TRBV12-3 or TRBV12-4 to TRBJ2-3; the D call may be TRBD1 or TRBD2 (5 bases each). The V end lost 5 bases, the J end lost 1 base, and 13 bases lay between the germline ends. This CDR3 contains 15 residues.

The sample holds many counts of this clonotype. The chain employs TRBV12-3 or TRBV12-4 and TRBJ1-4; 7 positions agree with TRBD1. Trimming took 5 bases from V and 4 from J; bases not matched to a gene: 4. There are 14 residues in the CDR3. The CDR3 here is CASSMGQNNEKLFF. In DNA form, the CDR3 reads TGTGCCAGCAGTATGGGACAGAATAATGAAAAACTGTTTTTT.